The entry that follows covers one TCR beta chain sequence. This clonotype qualifies as medium-sized (0.01 to 0.1%) by its frequency, with no count on file. This receptor's antigen is unknown. The data were obtained in a study of T cell clusters in autoimmune cytopenias (dated by TCRdb to between 2019 and 2020). The study in broad terms: Healthy donor controls had a mean age of approximately 56 years and a median age of approximately 61 years, with about 50% of the roughly 40 female. A median TRB sequencing depth of 51,575 reads per sample was reached, and a median of roughly 2,000 distinct TRB clonotypes per sample was obtained. The comparison group for autoimmune hepatitis repertoires was approximately 23 healthy donors matched for age and sex. The study aimed to test whether autoimmune cytopenia patients carry a disease-specific immune repertoire signature usable as a blood-based biomarker. For primary cytopenia, the controls were about 25 age-matched healthy donors, and for secondary cytopenia, the controls were 14 age-matched CLL patients. In autoimmune cytopenia patients, peripheral blood TRB and IGH repertoires were sequenced during active disease and over treatment follow-up, together with healthy, CLL and autoimmune hepatitis controls. Summary of the overall study and its limitations: TRB repertoire shifts, with less even repertoires observed in secondary cytopenia and CLL, were mostly attributed to lymphoma bias rather than autoimmunity. Healthy donors had almost three times as many exclusive TRB clusters as active autoimmune hepatitis patients, a finding consistent with an autoimmunity-wide signature. The T cell clusters were defined in silico only, and their functional role remained to be validated experimentally. The cluster-lack signature was not observed for secondary cytopenia versus CLL, as the signature was apparently masked by the dominant lymphoma-associated repertoire. The GLIPH analysis suggested a lack of physiological T cell clusters in primary autoimmune cytopenia patients, since more than 40 clusters were exclusive to healthy donors whereas some 15 were exclusive to patients.

For CDR1 and CDR2, the germline V gene lists KGHSH and LQKENI. The CDR3, cysteine through phenylalanine, is 15 amino acids long. No DNA is listed. TRB rearrangements were amplified by multiplex PCR following a touch-down protocol, with the TRB-A and TRB-B primer pools mixed in one tube. Illumina adapters and sample indices were added to the amplicons through two consecutive PCR reactions using Phusion HS II polymerase. Amplicons were gel-purified with the NucleoSpin Gel and PCR Clean-up kit, then quantified by Qubit and quality-checked on an Agilent 2100 Bioanalyzer. Sequencing of the libraries was done on an Illumina MiSeq with paired-end, single-indexed, 600-cycle runs. Processing in the source paper ran as follows. Alignment and assembly of TRB reads were performed with MiXCR version 2.1.12 and the default MiXCR reference library. A clone was defined by each unique CDR3 nucleotide sequence, and analysis was restricted to productive sequences with at least two reads. Alpha-parameterized diversity profiles (alpha 0 to 5), including the Shannon (alpha 1) and Simpson (alpha 2) indices, were computed with an R script to assess repertoire diversity. The tcR package was used to compute combinatorial TRB VJ usage, and cohorts were compared on this usage by principal component analysis with ade4. Using GLIPH, TCRbeta CDR3s were clustered on pairs of cohorts matched for age and read depth, and a Wilcoxon test was used to compare cluster frequencies. TCRdb reprocessed the reads and lists each CDR3 protein sequence as a single entry, with no DNA. TCRdb, not the authors, supplied the V and J calls. The table kept for this sample lists about 6,000 distinct CDR3 sequences. The top ten hold approximately 6% of the sample.

TRB amplification used around 260 ng of peripheral blood genomic DNA, tens of thousands of genome equivalents, per sample. These data are also associated with another study on T cell repertoires in aging, cancer and after chemotherapy. Looking at the second paper: The donors fell into six age groups ranging from 30 or younger to 70 or older, and each group had at least three individuals. TCR repertoires from healthy donor controls were recorded over periods of several months to years and showed clear clonal overlap between repeated samplings. The complete dataset included approximately 10 million TCR reads. Significantly lower blood TCR diversity and higher clonality were observed in untreated patients with hematological or solid cancers than in age-matched healthy donors. In healthy donors, the drop in TCR diversity with age came mainly from a loss of richness, whereas in cancer patients a loss of evenness also played a part. An increase in median generation probability over the chemotherapy interval was observed in both cancer cohorts, suggesting that the repertoire was reconstituted through rebound thymic output. According to the authors, the repertoire data do not permit conclusions about immunological memory after chemotherapy. Peripheral blood TCR beta repertoires from healthy donors and cancer patients were profiled to examine immunoaging and T cell reconstitution after chemotherapy. Alongside fewer than 100 healthy donors serving as a reference group, the cohort included some 210 cancer patients, of whom more than 90 had hematological cancers and about 130 had solid cancers. Processing of the TRB sequences was carried out with MiXCR versions 2.12 and 3.0.5. The repertoire metrics were Shannon diversity, evenness, clonality (defined as one minus evenness), and alpha-parameterized diversity profiles covering alpha 0 to 5. The IGoR algorithm was used to compute generation probabilities of clones in paired pre- and post-chemotherapy samples.

This receptor chain uses TRBV18 and TRBJ2-3; TCRdb reports TRBD1, a call that lacks DNA to check it against. The TCR comes from a human donor in good health. Sample: peripheral blood. This receptor carries the CDR3 CASSPNGATTDTQYF.